One sample yielded the 2 T cell receptor beta chains listed below, sequenced in a study of blood T cell repertoires in COVID-19. Method: immunoSEQ multiplex PCR; TCRdb's copy keeps in-frame clones and lacks some. This table holds roughly 140,000 clones, roughly 76% found once. The sample consisted of peripheral blood. All receptors come from a human donor with acute or convalescent COVID-19. The donor label of this sample is uncertain.

This clone has a single count. The V and J genes are TRBV5-1 and TRBJ2-6; D is uncertain. Looked up from germline, CDR1 is SGHRS and CDR2 is YFSETQ. V was pared by 2 bases and J by 0 bases, with 9 bases between. The CDR3 totals 16 residues. CDR3 sequence: CASSFDWSSGANVLTF. CDR3 nucleotides: TGCGCCAGCAGCTTCGACTGGAGCTCTGGGGCCAACGTCCTGACTTTC.

The J gene is TRBJ2-7, the V gene TRBV10-3, with D tentatively TRBD1 (5 bases). The V end was cut by 3 bases, the J end by 3 bases, with 15 bases between. The CDR3 has 15 amino acids. Germline assignment: CDR1 ENHRY and CDR2 SYGVKD. The CDR3 DNA follows: TGTGCCATCAGTGATCCCTCGACAGCTAACTACGAGCAGTACTTC. Protein product: CAISDPSTANYEQYF.